This T cell receptor (beta chain) was identified during a study of blood T cell repertoires in COVID-19. Background on the study: From the United States, Italy and Spain came samples of acute and convalescent COVID-19. T cells, B-cell-depleted T cells, or PBMCs supplied cDNA or gDNA.

In the original processing: Estimation of nucleated cell counts relied on the amplification of reference gene primers. Sequenced by immunoSEQ multiplex PCR; TCRdb stores in-frame clones only, minus some. V and J calls and clone size are given by that table; D and trimming were obtained from the DNA. The table shows approximately 340,000 clones, with 87% occurring only once. This clone turned up a few times. The CDR3 is 14 amino acids. V lost 2 bases, J lost 1 base, and 6 bases lay in between. Germline CDR1 and CDR2: MDHEN and SYDVKM. Recruited during active infection, patients (from Seattle) were subsequently followed longitudinally.

The sequence was collected from a man aged 30-40 years with COVID-19, enrolled during active disease. Material: peripheral blood. The J gene is TRBJ2-1, the V gene TRBV28, with no clear D. The CDR3 loop is CASSLLTSYNEQFF. The CDR3 nucleotides are TGTGCCAGCAGTTTACTAACTTCCTACAATGAGCAGTTCTTC.